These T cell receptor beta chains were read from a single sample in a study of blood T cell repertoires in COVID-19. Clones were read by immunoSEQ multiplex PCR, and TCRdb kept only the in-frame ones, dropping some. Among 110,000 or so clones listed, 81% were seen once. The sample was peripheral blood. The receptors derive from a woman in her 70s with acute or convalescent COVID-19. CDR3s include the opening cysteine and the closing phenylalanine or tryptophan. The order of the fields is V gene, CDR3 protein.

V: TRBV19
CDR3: CASSTGGDNQPQHF

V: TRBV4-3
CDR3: CASSQDITTSSYEQYF

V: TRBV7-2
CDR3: CASPKTGANEKLFF

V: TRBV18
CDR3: CASSPGTGAGGETQYF

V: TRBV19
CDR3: CASSITGGGRTDTQYF

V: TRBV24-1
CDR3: CATYRIHEQYF

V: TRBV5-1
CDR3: CASSSASQTGTGVGGSYNEQFF

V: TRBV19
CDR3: CASRMDRARNQPQHF

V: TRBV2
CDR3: CASSAQGSEQFF

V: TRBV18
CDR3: CASSLDQGAGYGYTF

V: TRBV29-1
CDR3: CSVLGQANTGELFF

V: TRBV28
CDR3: CASSLQDGYTF

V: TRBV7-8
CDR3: CASSLRGLYSYEQYF

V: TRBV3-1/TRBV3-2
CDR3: CASSPREGGPFSGNYGYTF

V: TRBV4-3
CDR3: CASSQVVGVGQPQHF

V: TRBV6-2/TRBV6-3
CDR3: CASSYSSLTKSYEQYF

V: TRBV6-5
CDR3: CASSKDRGATEAFF

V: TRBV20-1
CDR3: CTTVPTREAFF

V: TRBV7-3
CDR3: CASSPRGSVTDTQYF

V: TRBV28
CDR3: CASTDRYYGYTF

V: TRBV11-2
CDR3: CASSLAGRILDTQYF

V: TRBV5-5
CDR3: CASSISPGGIGNTIYF

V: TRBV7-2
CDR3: CASSQLIPPLEAFF

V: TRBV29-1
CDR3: CSVEQGTTGELFF

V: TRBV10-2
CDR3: CASSRGAASNQPQHF

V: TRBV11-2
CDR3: CASSSGLVGDTQYF

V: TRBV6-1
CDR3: CASIPQGTGELFF

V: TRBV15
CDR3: CATSLRFNQPQHF

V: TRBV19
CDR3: CATEAGGGEQYF

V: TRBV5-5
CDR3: CASTWTALNTEAFF

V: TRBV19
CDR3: CASSIGSDRDYTF

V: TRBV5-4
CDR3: CASSPAGTGTAEAFF

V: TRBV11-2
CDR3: CASSRAYEQYF

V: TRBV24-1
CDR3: CATSDPGKRGTGELFF

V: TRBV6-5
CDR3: CASWVRLPNTEAFF

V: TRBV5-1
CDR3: CASSLSGATEAFF

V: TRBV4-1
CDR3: CASSQVHGQGGTGELFF

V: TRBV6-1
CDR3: CASSEARGTGSSAQYF

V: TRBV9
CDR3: CASSISGTNTGELFF

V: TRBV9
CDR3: CASSGWEYGYTF

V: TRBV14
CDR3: CASSLGQSLRYNEQFF

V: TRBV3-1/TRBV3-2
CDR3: CASSPTRNSNQPQHF

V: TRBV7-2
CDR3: CASRRGTSGLRTDTQYF

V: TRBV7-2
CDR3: CASSLAAGSVPDTQYF

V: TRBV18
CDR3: CASSLSGGQSYEQYF

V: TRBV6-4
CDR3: CASTGGGANYGYTF

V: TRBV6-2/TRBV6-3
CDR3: CASSPQDNSYEQYF

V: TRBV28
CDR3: CASPGPNKSYNEQFF

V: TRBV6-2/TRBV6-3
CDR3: CASSNRQSYEQYF

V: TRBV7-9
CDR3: CASSLAPGWGENTEAFF

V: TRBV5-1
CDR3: CASSSQGEGTEAFF

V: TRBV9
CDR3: CASSVRQGGEQYF

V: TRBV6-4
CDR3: CASSAGFNYGYTF